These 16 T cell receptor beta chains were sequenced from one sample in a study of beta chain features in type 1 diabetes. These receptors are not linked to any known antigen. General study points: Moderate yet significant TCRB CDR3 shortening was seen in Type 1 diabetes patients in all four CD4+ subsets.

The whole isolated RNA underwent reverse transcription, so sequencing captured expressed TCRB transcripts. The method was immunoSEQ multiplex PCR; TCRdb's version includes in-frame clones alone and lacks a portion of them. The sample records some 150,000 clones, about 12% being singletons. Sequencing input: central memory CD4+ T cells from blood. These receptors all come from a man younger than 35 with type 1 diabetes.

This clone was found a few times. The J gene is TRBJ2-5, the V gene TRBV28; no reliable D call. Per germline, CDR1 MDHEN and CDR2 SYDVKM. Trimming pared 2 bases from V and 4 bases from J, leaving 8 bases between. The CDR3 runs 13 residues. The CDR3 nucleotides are TGTGCCAGCAGTTTAGGTCGTCGAGAGACCCAGTACTTC. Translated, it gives CASSLGRRETQYF.

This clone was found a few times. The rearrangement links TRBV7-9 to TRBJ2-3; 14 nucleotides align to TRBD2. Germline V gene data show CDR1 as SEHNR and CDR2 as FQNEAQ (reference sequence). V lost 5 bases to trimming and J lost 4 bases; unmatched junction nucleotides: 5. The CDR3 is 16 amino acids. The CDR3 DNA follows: TGTGCCAGCAGCATCGGGACTAGCGGGGGAGCAGATACGCAGTATTTT. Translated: CASSIGTSGGADTQYF.

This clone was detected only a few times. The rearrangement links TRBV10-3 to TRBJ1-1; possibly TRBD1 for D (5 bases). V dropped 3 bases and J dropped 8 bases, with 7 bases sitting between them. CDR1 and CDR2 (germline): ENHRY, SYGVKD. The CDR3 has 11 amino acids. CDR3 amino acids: CAISDDREAFF. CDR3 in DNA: TGTGCCATCAGTGATGACAGAGAAGCTTTCTTT.

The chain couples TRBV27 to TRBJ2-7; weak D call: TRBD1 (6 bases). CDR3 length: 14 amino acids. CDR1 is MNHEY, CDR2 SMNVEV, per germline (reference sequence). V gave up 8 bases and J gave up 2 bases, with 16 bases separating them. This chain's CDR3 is CASRDRLDPYEQYF. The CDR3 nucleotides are TGTGCCAGCCGAGACAGGCTGGACCCCTACGAGCAGTACTTC.

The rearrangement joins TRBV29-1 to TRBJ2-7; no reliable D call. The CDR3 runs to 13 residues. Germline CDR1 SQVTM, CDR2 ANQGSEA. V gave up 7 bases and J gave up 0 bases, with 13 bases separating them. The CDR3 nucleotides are TGCAGCGCTCGGTTCTCAAGCTCCTACGAGCAGTACTTC. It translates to CSARFSSSYEQYF.

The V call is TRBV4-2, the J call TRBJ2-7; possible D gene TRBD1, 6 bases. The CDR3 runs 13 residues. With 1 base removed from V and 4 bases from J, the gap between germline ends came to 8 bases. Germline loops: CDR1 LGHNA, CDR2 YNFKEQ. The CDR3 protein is CASSQGTVYEQYF. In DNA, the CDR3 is TGTGCCAGCAGCCAAGGGACAGTATACGAGCAGTACTTC.

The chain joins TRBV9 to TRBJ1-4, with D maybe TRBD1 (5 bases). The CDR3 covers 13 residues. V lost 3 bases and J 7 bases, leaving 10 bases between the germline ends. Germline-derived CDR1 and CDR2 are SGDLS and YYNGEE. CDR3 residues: CASSATGGEKLFF. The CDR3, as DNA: TGTGCCAGCAGCGCAACAGGCGGTGAAAAACTGTTTTTT.

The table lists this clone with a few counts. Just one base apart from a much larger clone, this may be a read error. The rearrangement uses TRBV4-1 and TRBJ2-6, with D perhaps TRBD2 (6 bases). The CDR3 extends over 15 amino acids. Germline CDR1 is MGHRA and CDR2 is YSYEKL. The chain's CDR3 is CATSPRETGANVLTF. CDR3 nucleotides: TGCGCCACCAGCCCCCGGGAGACTGGGGCCAACGTCCTGACTTTC.

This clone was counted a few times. The CDR3 region has the DNA TGTGCCAGCATGGCAGGCAGTTCGGGTGGCTACACCTTC. It specifies CASMAGSSGGYTF. The chain has TRBV6-1 and TRBJ1-2, with no clear D. The CDR3 contains 13 residues. With 7 bases removed from V and 7 bases from J, the gap between germline ends came to 16 bases. CDR1 and CDR2 (germline): MNHNS, SASEGT.

Written as DNA, the CDR3 is TGTGCCAGCAGCTTAGGGCAGGGCTCTGGAAACACCATATATTTT. Translation: CASSLGQGSGNTIYF. The rearrangement joins TRBV7-2 to TRBJ1-3; TRBD1 is a possible D gene (5 bases). Germline V gene data show CDR1 as SGHTA and CDR2 as FQGNSA. Trimming took off 1 base at V and 0 bases at J, with 7 bases between the two ends. The CDR3 runs 15 residues.

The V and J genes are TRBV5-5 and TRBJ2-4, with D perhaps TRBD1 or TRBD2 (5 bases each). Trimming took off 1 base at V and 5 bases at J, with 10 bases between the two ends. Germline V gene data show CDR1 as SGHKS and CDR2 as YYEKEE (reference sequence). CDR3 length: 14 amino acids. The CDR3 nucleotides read TGTGCCAGCAGCTTGAGGGACGGCCAAAACATTCAGTACTTC. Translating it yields CASSLRDGQNIQYF.

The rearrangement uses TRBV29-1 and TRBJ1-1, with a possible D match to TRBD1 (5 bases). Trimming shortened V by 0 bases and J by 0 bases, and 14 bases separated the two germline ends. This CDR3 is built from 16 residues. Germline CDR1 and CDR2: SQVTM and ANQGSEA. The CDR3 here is CSVEDGSRGVNTEAFF. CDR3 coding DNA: TGCAGCGTTGAAGATGGGTCCCGGGGGGTGAACACTGAAGCTTTCTTT.

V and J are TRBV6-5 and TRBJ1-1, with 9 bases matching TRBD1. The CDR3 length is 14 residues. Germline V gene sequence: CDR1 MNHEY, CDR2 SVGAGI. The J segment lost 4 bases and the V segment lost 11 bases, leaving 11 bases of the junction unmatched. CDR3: CAALKETGGTEAFF. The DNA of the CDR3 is TGTGCCGCTCTCAAAGAGACAGGGGGCACTGAAGCTTTCTTT.

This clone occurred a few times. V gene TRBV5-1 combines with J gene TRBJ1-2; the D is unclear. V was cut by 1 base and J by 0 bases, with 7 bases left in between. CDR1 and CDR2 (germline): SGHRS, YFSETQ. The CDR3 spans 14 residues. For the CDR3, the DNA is TGCGCCAGCAGCTTGCAAGGGACTAACTATGGCTACACCTTC. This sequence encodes CASSLQGTNYGYTF.

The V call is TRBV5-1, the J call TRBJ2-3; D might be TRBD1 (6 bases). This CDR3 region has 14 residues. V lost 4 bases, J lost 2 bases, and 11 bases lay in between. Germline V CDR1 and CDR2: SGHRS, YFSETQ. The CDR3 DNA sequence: TGCGCCAGCAGCCTTCGGACAGACACAGATACGCAGTATTTT. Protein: CASSLRTDTDTQYF.

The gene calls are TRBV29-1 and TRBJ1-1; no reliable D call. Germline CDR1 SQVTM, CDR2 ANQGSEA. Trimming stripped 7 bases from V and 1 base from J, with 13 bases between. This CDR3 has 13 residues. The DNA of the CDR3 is TGCAGCGCCAGGACTCCTTCGAACACTGAAGCTTTCTTT. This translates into CSARTPSNTEAFF.